One and the same sample provided the 4 T cell receptor beta chains below, sequenced in a study of T cell clonality in common variable immunodeficiency. Sequenced by immunoSEQ multiplex PCR; TCRdb stores in-frame clones only, minus some. The profile covers fewer than 55,000 clones, none occurring a single time. The sample was peripheral blood mononuclear cells. These receptors all come from a person aged 18 to 70 in good health.

This clone has at least ten counts. The CDR3 is cut off 3 residues early in the read; its end comes from the germline J gene. This chain joins TRBV7-8 and TRBJ2-5; 8 bases are a match to TRBD2. V shed 1 base, J shed 3 bases, and the junction held 7 bases outside the gene matches. Germline V gene data show CDR1 as SGHVS and CDR2 as FQNEAQ. The CDR3 runs 16 residues. The CDR3: CASSLGSGGGKETQYF. CDR3 DNA (partial): TGTGCCAGCAGCTTAGGATCCGGGGGGGGCAAAGAGACC.

This clone was seen many times. The read ends 3 residues before the CDR3 terminus; that terminus is restored from the germline J gene. The chain has TRBV5-6 and TRBJ2-2; no definite D call. Per the germline V gene, CDR1 is SGHDT and CDR2 is YYEEEE. This CDR3 spans 13 amino acids. V lost 6 bases to trimming and J lost 4 bases, with 10 bases between them. This CDR3 reads CASKRVSTGELFF. The part of the CDR3 DNA that was read is TGTGCCAGCAAAAGGGTTAGCACCGGGGAG.

This clone was counted ten times or more. The read terminates 3 residues before the CDR3 end, so the remaining end is supplied by the germline J gene. The rearrangement joins TRBV2 to TRBJ2-2, with TRBD1 matching over 7 bases. Germline trimming cut 6 bases from V and 1 base from J; bases unmatched to any gene: 5. Germline CDR1 is SNHLY and CDR2 is FYNNEI. This CDR3 region has 15 residues. CDR3 bases read: TGTGCCAGCAGGCTACAGGGGTGGAACACCGGGGAG. Translating gives CASRLQGWNTGE. The whole CDR3 protein reads CASRLQGWNTGELFF.

This clone was seen ten or more times. The CDR3 end is not reached by the read, which stops 3 residues before it; the germline J gene fills it in. The V call is TRBV19, the J call TRBJ1-5; a weak D match, TRBD1 (5 bases). The CDR3 loop spans 15 amino acids. Trimming removed 4 bases at V and 7 bases at J, with 17 bases between. Germline lookup yields CDR1 LNHDA and CDR2 SQIVND (reference sequence). The chain's CDR3 is CASSTSGGTGQPQHF. The CDR3 bases that were read are TGTGCCAGTAGTACTTCCGGGGGAACCGGGCAGCCC.